This is a list of T cell receptor beta chains from one sample in a study of shared clonotypes between healthy human individuals. The method was immunoSEQ multiplex PCR; TCRdb's version includes in-frame clones alone and lacks a portion of them. The repertoire holds under 1,900,000 clones, with just under 99% as singletons. Specimen: naive CD4+ T cells sorted from blood. The receptors derive from a man aged 25 to 45 in good health. Both conserved end residues are part of each CDR3.

j_gene: TRBJ1-3
v_gene: TRBV5-4
CDR3aa: CASRTGQGGSGNTIYF

j_gene: TRBJ1-4
v_gene: TRBV5-1
CDR3aa: CASSLREYNEKLFF

j_gene: TRBJ2-7
v_gene: TRBV27
CDR3aa: CASSSGLTYEQYF

j_gene: TRBJ2-1
v_gene: TRBV15
CDR3aa: CATSRDGQGYNEQFF

j_gene: TRBJ2-1
v_gene: TRBV5-1
CDR3aa: CASSLEAGHEQFF

j_gene: TRBJ2-1
v_gene: TRBV10-2
CDR3aa: CASSEFGRNYNEQFF

j_gene: TRBJ2-2
v_gene: TRBV2
CDR3aa: CASSEWGVDRGNTGELFF

j_gene: TRBJ1-1
v_gene: TRBV7-3
CDR3aa: CASSFSGIAEAFF

j_gene: TRBJ2-3
v_gene: TRBV7-9
CDR3aa: CAIFTDTQYF

j_gene: TRBJ2-1
v_gene: TRBV5-1
CDR3aa: CASSLVWGDRGLTSSYNEQFF

j_gene: TRBJ1-5
v_gene: TRBV10-1
CDR3aa: CASSGGRSRGYSNQPQHF

j_gene: TRBJ2-2
v_gene: TRBV29-1
CDR3aa: CSVGARVTGELFF

j_gene: TRBJ2-7
v_gene: TRBV10-3
CDR3aa: CAISEKTTYEQYF

j_gene: TRBJ1-5
v_gene: TRBV7-2
CDR3aa: CASSSQGGSNQPQHF

j_gene: TRBJ2-7
v_gene: TRBV5-1
CDR3aa: CASSLEARLAGAYEQYF

j_gene: TRBJ2-2
v_gene: TRBV30
CDR3aa: CAWSVSGSSGVTGELFF

j_gene: TRBJ1-2
v_gene: TRBV4-3
CDR3aa: CASSQEITGWGNYGYTF

j_gene: TRBJ2-2
v_gene: TRBV5-4
CDR3aa: CASSTDRDGTGELFF

j_gene: TRBJ2-1
v_gene: TRBV11-2
CDR3aa: CASSLSGRASNEQFF

j_gene: TRBJ1-2
v_gene: TRBV6-6
CDR3aa: CASSYRPASNYGYTF

j_gene: TRBJ1-5
v_gene: TRBV28
CDR3aa: CASSFQGPVVYQPQHF

j_gene: TRBJ1-2
v_gene: TRBV28
CDR3aa: CASSLKPLSNYGYTF

j_gene: TRBJ2-2
v_gene: TRBV10-3
CDR3aa: CAISFSLAGGPNTGELFF

j_gene: TRBJ1-2
v_gene: TRBV15
CDR3aa: CATSGDRDTFYGYTF

j_gene: TRBJ2-1
v_gene: TRBV6-5
CDR3aa: CASSYSIRDQLNEQFF

j_gene: TRBJ2-7
v_gene: TRBV4-3
CDR3aa: CASSQDLTGTGVYEQYF

j_gene: TRBJ2-7
v_gene: TRBV9
CDR3aa: CASSPGTSGVPYEQYF

j_gene: TRBJ1-5
v_gene: TRBV28
CDR3aa: CASSLGVNRSNQPQHF

j_gene: TRBJ2-2
v_gene: TRBV29-1
CDR3aa: CSVGKANTGELFF

j_gene: TRBJ2-7
v_gene: TRBV5-5
CDR3aa: CASSGAERGEQYF

j_gene: TRBJ2-1
v_gene: TRBV6-5
CDR3aa: CASSYSPLSDEQFF

j_gene: TRBJ1-2
v_gene: TRBV4-2
CDR3aa: CASSQEAPNYGYTF

j_gene: TRBJ2-7
v_gene: TRBV30
CDR3aa: CAWRWGRSYEQYF

j_gene: TRBJ2-7
v_gene: TRBV28
CDR3aa: CASSFSLNDYEQYF

j_gene: TRBJ2-5
v_gene: TRBV5-1
CDR3aa: CASSPRGGETQYF

j_gene: TRBJ2-3
v_gene: TRBV7-3
CDR3aa: CASSERAGRTDTQYF

j_gene: TRBJ2-3
v_gene: TRBV18
CDR3aa: CASSPLTTDTQYF

j_gene: TRBJ1-1
v_gene: TRBV27
CDR3aa: CASSLGLPNTEAFF

j_gene: TRBJ1-5
v_gene: TRBV28
CDR3aa: CASRPTGTGRQHF

j_gene: TRBJ2-7
v_gene: TRBV30
CDR3aa: CAWSGRGITYEQYF

j_gene: TRBJ2-4
v_gene: TRBV7-8
CDR3aa: CASSPGRTGGIQYF

j_gene: TRBJ2-5
v_gene: TRBV6-5
CDR3aa: CASSSRWVYQETQYF

j_gene: TRBJ2-7
v_gene: TRBV7-2
CDR3aa: CASSLLSGAYEQYF

j_gene: TRBJ1-3
v_gene: TRBV5-4
CDR3aa: CASSFPNGNTIYF

j_gene: TRBJ2-3
v_gene: TRBV5-6
CDR3aa: CASSELADTQYF

j_gene: TRBJ2-5
v_gene: TRBV9
CDR3aa: CASSVAGNPSDGQYF

j_gene: TRBJ2-7
v_gene: TRBV5-1
CDR3aa: CASCPTGGSYEQYF

j_gene: TRBJ1-2
v_gene: TRBV7-6
CDR3aa: CASSPNRGQGYGYTF

j_gene: TRBJ2-2
v_gene: TRBV9
CDR3aa: CASSVLPGELFF

j_gene: TRBJ2-5
v_gene: TRBV11-3
CDR3aa: CASSLTGTSGGETQYF

j_gene: TRBJ2-1
v_gene: TRBV11-2
CDR3aa: CASSSLVGSSYNEQFF

j_gene: TRBJ2-5
v_gene: TRBV11-3
CDR3aa: CASSVDSQETQYF

j_gene: TRBJ2-3
v_gene: TRBV5-1
CDR3aa: CASSLASSGRGTDTQYF

j_gene: TRBJ1-2
v_gene: TRBV19
CDR3aa: CASSIARFYGYTF

j_gene: TRBJ2-7
v_gene: TRBV11-2
CDR3aa: CASSSGRYEQYF

j_gene: TRBJ1-2
v_gene: TRBV30
CDR3aa: CAWGPGGGYTF

j_gene: TRBJ1-3
v_gene: TRBV18
CDR3aa: CASSLPGQGNTIYF